Listed below are T cell receptor beta chains from one sample, sequenced in a study of T-cell memory formation after mild COVID-19. TCRdb called the 5' RACE reads again in MiXCR, with one record for every CDR3 protein. The sample lists 470,000 or so distinct CDR3 sequences, approximately 25% seen once, with under 15% in the top ten. Sequenced material: PBMCs or a T cell subset sorted from them (not recorded which). Receptor source: an adult woman who had mild COVID-19 (a few samples of this study predate the infection). Cell type and time point are not known. Each CDR3 is given with its conserved first and last residue. The order of the fields is J gene, D gene, CDR3 length, clone size, V gene, CDR3 protein, CDR3 DNA. The D gene is left open where the match is weak. Part of the rows lack a size; the others show once, few, many or a class for expanded clones.

TRBJ2-5 | TRBD2 | 15 | NA | TRBV5-1 | CASSWRLAGGETQYF | TGCGCCAGCAGCTGGAGACTAGCGGGGGGAGAGACCCAGTACTTC
TRBJ2-1 | NA | 15 | NA | TRBV29-1 | CSIKARQWGYNEQFF | TGCAGCATAAAGGCCAGACAGTGGGGCTACAATGAGCAGTTCTTC
TRBJ1-2 | NA | 10 | NA | TRBV29-1 | CSAMKDGYTF | TGCAGCGCCATGAAAGATGGCTACACCTTC
TRBJ1-1 | NA | 15 | NA | TRBV12-3/TRBV12-4 | CASSQSTGARKKAFF | TGTGCCAGCAGTCAATCGACAGGCGCTCGAAAAAAAGCTTTCTTT
TRBJ1-1 | TRBD1 | 13 | NA | TRBV12-3/TRBV12-4 | CASKQGKNTEAFF | TGTGCCAGCAAACAGGGGAAGAACACTGAAGCTTTCTTT
TRBJ2-7 | TRBD2 | 16 | NA | TRBV6-2/TRBV6-3 | CASSYSGGSLSYEQYF | TGTGCCAGCAGTTACTCGGGCGGGAGTCTTTCCTACGAGCAGTACTTC
TRBJ1-6 | NA | 13 | few | TRBV7-6 | CASSPDYNSPLHF | TGTGCCAGCAGTCCAGATTATAATTCACCCCTCCACTTT
TRBJ1-3 | NA | 16 | NA | TRBV18 | CASSYGTGNSGNTIYF | TGTGCCAGCTCTTATGGGACTGGAAACTCTGGAAACACCATATATTTT
TRBJ2-5 | NA | 14 | few | TRBV2 | CASISQGVQETQYF | TGTGCCAGCATATCCCAGGGAGTCCAAGAGACCCAGTACTTC
TRBJ1-5 | NA | 14 | NA | TRBV12-5 | CASGSPPRNQPQHF | TGTGCTAGTGGTTCTCCCCCGAGGAATCAGCCCCAGCATTTT
TRBJ2-1 | NA | 11 | NA | TRBV2 | CASSPVFEQFF | TGTGCCAGCAGTCCAGTTTTTGAGCAGTTCTTC
TRBJ2-6 | NA | 16 | few | TRBV5-1 | CASSPFRGVGANVLTF | TGCGCCAGCAGCCCTTTCCGTGGGGTGGGGGCCAACGTCCTGACTTTC
TRBJ2-3 | NA | 13 | many | TRBV7-2 | CASSLARGDTQYF | TGCGCCAGCAGCTTGGCCCGGGGAGATACGCAGTATTTT
TRBJ2-5 | NA | 16 | few | TRBV12-3/TRBV12-4 | CASSSGKGGFQETQYF | TGTGCCAGCAGTTCCGGAAAGGGCGGATTCCAAGAGACCCAGTACTTC
TRBJ1-4 | NA | 14 | NA | TRBV20-1 | CSAPTTATNEKLFF | TGCAGTGCACCGACGACGGCAACTAATGAAAAACTGTTTTTT
TRBJ2-7 | TRBD2 | 14 | NA | TRBV20-1 | CSAHSRGTNYEQYF | TGCAGTGCTCATTCCCGGGGGACTAACTACGAGCAGTACTTC
TRBJ2-1 | NA | 12 | NA | TRBV9 | CASSLRTNEQFF | TGTGCCAGCAGCCTCCGGACCAATGAGCAGTTCTTC
TRBJ2-1 | NA | 13 | few | TRBV7-2 | CASSLALAEGRFF | TGTGCCAGCAGCTTAGCCTTGGCTGAGGGACGGTTCTTC
TRBJ2-1 | TRBD2 | 18 | NA | TRBV29-1 | CSVAGAFPSGGINNEQFF | TGCAGCGTTGCTGGTGCGTTTCCGAGCGGGGGCATTAACAATGAGCAGTTCTTC
TRBJ1-2 | TRBD1 | 22 | NA | TRBV7-3 | CASSSLPRTSRYGQGANYGYTF | TGTGCCAGCAGCTCATTACCGAGGACTAGTCGTTATGGACAGGGAGCTAACTATGGCTACACCTTC
TRBJ2-7 | TRBD1 | 15 | NA | TRBV10-2 | CASSAPGQGAEEQYF | TGCGCCAGCAGTGCGCCGGGACAGGGGGCGGAAGAGCAGTACTTC
TRBJ1-5 | NA | 12 | few | TRBV15 | CATGTSNQPQHF | TGTGCCACCGGCACAAGCAATCAGCCCCAGCATTTT
TRBJ2-3 | NA | 14 | few | TRBV19 | CASSMARDTDTQYF | TGTGCCAGTAGTATGGCCAGGGATACAGATACGCAGTATTTT
TRBJ2-1 | NA | 18 | NA | TRBV3-1 | CASSNPPWGTVSYNEQFF | TGTGCCAGCAGCAATCCTCCTTGGGGGACGGTCTCCTACAATGAGCAGTTCTTC
TRBJ2-3 | TRBD2 | 17 | few | TRBV11-2 | CASSSSGLGGGTDTQYF | TGTGCCAGCAGCTCCTCCGGACTAGGCGGGGGCACAGATACGCAGTATTTT
TRBJ2-3 | TRBD2 | 17 | few | TRBV12-3/TRBV12-4 | CASRSIAGGFRTNTQYF | TGTGCCAGCAGATCTATAGCGGGAGGGTTTCGCACGAATACGCAGTATTTT
TRBJ1-1 | NA | 15 | NA | TRBV12-3/TRBV12-4 | CASSFPDRTNTEAFF | TGTGCCAGCAGTTTCCCTGACAGGACGAACACTGAAGCTTTCTTT